This TCR beta chain comes out of a study of blood T cell repertoires in COVID-19. The wider study: PBMCs, B-cell-depleted T cells, or T cells provided the cDNA or gDNA that made up the material.

Trimming took 3 bases from V and 2 from J, leaving 7 bases between them. This CDR3 is built from 13 residues. CDR1 SGHAT and CDR2 FQNNGV come from the germline V gene. Assay: immunoSEQ multiplex PCR; the TCRdb copy retains only in-frame clones and omits some. The table has tens of thousands of clones, about 83% seen once; the top ten hold approximately 6.9%. This clonotype originated in a young man with COVID-19, enrolled during active disease. The V call is TRBV11-2, the J call TRBJ2-5, with D perhaps matching TRBD1 (5 bases). The sample comprised peripheral blood. The DNA for the CDR3 is TGTGCCAGCAGCTTGACAGTACAAGAGACCCAGTACTTC. Protein: CASSLTVQETQYF.